Listed below are T cell receptor beta chains from one sample, sequenced in a study of blood T cell repertoires in COVID-19. TCRdb keeps only in-frame clones here, not all; method: immunoSEQ multiplex PCR. Here the sample spans around 200,000 clones, 70% to 80% being singletons. Sequenced sample: peripheral blood. These receptors all come from a woman between 35 and 50 years old with COVID-19, enrolled during active disease. Both conserved end residues are part of each CDR3. The D gene is left open where the match is weak. Only part of the rows carry a size: once, few, many, or a class if the clone is expanded.

abundance	d_gene	v_gene	j_gene	CDR3aa	CDR3nt
-	-	TRBV9	TRBJ2-1	CASSVATREQFF	TGTGCCAGCAGCGTAGCTACGAGGGAGCAGTTCTTC
-	-	TRBV6-5	TRBJ1-1	CASSYSRGGTEAFF	TGTGCCAGCAGTTACTCCAGGGGTGGCACTGAAGCTTTCTTT
-	-	TRBV9	TRBJ2-1	CASSVDPIRGSEQFF	TGTGCCAGCAGCGTAGACCCAATTCGGGGGAGTGAGCAGTTCTTC
-	-	TRBV14	TRBJ1-2	CASSQDLGTTALYGYTF	TGTGCCAGCAGCCAAGACTTAGGGACTACGGCGCTATATGGCTACACCTTC
-	TRBD1	TRBV4-1	TRBJ1-2	CASSQEPDRGHGYTF	TGCGCCAGCAGCCAAGAACCCGACAGGGGGCATGGCTACACCTTC
-	-	TRBV6-6	TRBJ1-2	CASRNRGGDGYTF	TGTGCCAGCAGGAATAGGGGGGGGGATGGCTACACCTTC
-	TRBD2	TRBV29-1	TRBJ2-1	CSVDSGLAATYNEQFF	TGCAGCGTTGATTCGGGCCTAGCGGCCACCTACAATGAGCAGTTCTTC
once	-	TRBV29-1	TRBJ1-1	CSGGGRMNTEAFF	TGCAGCGGGGGGGGCAGGATGAACACTGAAGCTTTCTTT
-	TRBD1	TRBV5-1	TRBJ2-5	CASSSGTGKGETQYF	TGCGCCAGCAGCTCGGGGACAGGGAAAGGGGAGACCCAGTACTTC
-	-	TRBV9	TRBJ2-7	CASSVEPGDSAYEQYF	TGTGCCAGCAGCGTAGAGCCTGGTGACAGTGCCTACGAGCAGTACTTC
once	TRBD2	TRBV9	TRBJ2-7	CASSETIAGGPYEQYF	TGTGCCAGCAGCGAGACCATAGCGGGGGGGCCATACGAGCAGTACTTC
few	-	TRBV30	TRBJ1-2	CAWGTGNRGYTF	TGTGCCTGGGGTACAGGGAATAGAGGCTACACCTTC
-	TRBD1	TRBV24-1	TRBJ1-4	CATIEVRDRGNEKLFF	TGTGCCACAATTGAGGTTCGGGACAGGGGAAATGAAAAACTGTTTTTT
-	-	TRBV7-6	TRBJ2-2	CASSLPGTGELFF	TGTGCCAGCAGCTTGCCGGGCACCGGGGAGCTGTTTTTT
-	-	TRBV6-1	TRBJ2-3	CASSEPAGGSTDTQYF	TGTGCCAGCAGTGAACCCGCAGGAGGGAGCACAGATACGCAGTATTTT
once	TRBD1	TRBV3-1/TRBV3-2	TRBJ2-7	CASSSQRGLPYEQYF	TGTGCCAGCAGCTCTCAGAGGGGGCTCCCCTACGAGCAGTACTTC